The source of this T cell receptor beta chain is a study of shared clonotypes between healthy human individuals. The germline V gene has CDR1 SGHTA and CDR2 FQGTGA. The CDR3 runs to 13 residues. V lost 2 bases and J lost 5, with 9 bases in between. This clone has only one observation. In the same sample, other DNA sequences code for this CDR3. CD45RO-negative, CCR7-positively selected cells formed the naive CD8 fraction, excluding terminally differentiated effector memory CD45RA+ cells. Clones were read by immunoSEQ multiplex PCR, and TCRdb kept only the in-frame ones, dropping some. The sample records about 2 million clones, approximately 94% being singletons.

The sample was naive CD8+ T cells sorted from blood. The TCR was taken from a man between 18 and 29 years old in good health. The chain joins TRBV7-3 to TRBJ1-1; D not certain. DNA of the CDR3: TGTGCCAGCAGCTTATTGGTGGGAACTGAAGCTTTCTTT. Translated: CASSLLVGTEAFF.